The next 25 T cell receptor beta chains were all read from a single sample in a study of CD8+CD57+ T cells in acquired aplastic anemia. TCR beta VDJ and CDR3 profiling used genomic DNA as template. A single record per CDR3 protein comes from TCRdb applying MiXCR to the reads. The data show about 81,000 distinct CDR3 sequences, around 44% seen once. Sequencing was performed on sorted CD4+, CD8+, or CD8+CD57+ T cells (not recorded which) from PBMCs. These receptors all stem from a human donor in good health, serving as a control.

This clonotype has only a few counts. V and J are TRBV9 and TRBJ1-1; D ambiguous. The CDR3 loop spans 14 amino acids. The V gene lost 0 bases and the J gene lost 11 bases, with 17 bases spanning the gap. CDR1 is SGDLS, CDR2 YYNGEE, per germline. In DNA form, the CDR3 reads TGTGCCAGCAGCGTAGAAACCGCCCCCGGTGGTGCTTTCTTT. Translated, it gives CASSVETAPGGAFF. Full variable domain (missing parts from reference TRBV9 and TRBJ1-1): DSGVTQTPKHLITATGQRVTLRCSPRSGDLSVYWYQQSLDQGLQFLIQYYNGEERAKGNILERFSAQQFPDLHSELNLSSLELGDSALYFCASSVETAPGGAFFGQGTRLTVV.

The CDR3 is CAISESRRSSSYNSPLHF. The CDR3 bases are TGTGCCATCAGTGAGTCGCGTAGATCAAGCTCCTATAATTCACCCCTCCACTTT. The chain couples TRBV10-3 to TRBJ1-6; no clear D gene. Trimming pared 0 bases from V and 0 bases from J, leaving 12 bases between. Germline V gives CDR1 ENHRY, CDR2 SYGVKD. This CDR3 contains 18 residues.

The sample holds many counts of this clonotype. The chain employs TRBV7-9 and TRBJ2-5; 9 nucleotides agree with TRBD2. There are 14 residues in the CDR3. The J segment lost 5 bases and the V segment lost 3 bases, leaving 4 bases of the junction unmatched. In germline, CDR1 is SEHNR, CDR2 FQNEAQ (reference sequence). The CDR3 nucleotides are TGTGCCAGCAGCTTGCGGGGGGGCTGGGAGACCCAGTACTTC. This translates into CASSLRGGWETQYF.

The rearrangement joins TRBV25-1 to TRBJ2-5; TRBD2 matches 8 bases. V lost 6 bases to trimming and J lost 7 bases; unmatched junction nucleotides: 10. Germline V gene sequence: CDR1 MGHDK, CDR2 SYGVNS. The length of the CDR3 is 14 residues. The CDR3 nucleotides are TGTGCCAGCAGAGACGGGGGGGCATTCGCGACCCAGTACTTC. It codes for CASRDGGAFATQYF.

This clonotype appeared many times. In nucleotides, the CDR3 is TGTGCCAGCTCCCGGACAGGGCCCGACGAGCAGTACTTC. Protein: CASSRTGPDEQYF. V gene TRBV12-3 or TRBV12-4 combines with J gene TRBJ2-7; 8 bases line up with TRBD1. V trimming: 8 bases; J trimming: 5 bases; junction bases outside the gene matches: 8. This CDR3 comprises 13 residues.

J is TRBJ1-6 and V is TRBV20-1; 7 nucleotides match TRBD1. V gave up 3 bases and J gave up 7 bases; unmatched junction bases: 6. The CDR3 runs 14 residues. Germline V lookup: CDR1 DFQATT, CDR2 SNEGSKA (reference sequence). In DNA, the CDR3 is TGCAGTGCTAGTGCCGGGACAGAAAATTCACCCCTCCACTTT. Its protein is CSASAGTENSPLHF.

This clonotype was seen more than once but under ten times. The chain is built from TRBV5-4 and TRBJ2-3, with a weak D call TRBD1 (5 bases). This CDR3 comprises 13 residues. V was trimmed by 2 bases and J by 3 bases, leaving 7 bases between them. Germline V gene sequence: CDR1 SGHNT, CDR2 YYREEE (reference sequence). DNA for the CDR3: TGTGCCAGCAGCTTTGGACAAACAGATACGCAGTATTTT. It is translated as CASSFGQTDTQYF.

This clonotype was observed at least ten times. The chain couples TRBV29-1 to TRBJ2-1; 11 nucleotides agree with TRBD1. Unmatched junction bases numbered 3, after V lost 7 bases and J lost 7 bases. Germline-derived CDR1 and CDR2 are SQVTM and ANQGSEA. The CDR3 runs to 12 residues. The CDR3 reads CSAGTGGNEQFF. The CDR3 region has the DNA TGCAGCGCCGGGACAGGGGGTAATGAGCAGTTCTTC.

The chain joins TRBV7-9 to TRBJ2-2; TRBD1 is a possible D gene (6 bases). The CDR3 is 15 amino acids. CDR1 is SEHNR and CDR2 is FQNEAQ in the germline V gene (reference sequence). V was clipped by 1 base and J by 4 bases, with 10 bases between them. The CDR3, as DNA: TGTGCCAGCAGCTTAGACAGGGCCGGCACCGGGGAGCTGTTTTTT. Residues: CASSLDRAGTGELFF.

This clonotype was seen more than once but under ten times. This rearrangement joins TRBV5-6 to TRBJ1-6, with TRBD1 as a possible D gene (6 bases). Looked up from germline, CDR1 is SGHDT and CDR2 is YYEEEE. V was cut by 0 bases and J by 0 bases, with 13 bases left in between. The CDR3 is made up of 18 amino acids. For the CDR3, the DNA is TGTGCCAGCAGCTTGGGGGGGCCTCTAAGCTCCTATAATTCACCCCTCCACTTT. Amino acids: CASSLGGPLSSYNSPLHF.

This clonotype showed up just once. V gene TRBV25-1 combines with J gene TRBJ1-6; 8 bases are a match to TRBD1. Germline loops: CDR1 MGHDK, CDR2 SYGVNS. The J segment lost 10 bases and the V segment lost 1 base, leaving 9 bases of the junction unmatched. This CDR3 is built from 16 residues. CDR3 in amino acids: CASSEWGTGVLSPLHF. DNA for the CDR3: TGTGCCAGCAGTGAATGGGGGACAGGCGTACTGTCACCCCTCCACTTT. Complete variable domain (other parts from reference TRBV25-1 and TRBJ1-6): EADIYQTPRYLVIGTGKKITLECSQTMGHDKMYWYQQDPGMELHLIHYSYGVNSTEKGDLSSESTVSRIRTEHFPLTLESARPSHTSQYLCASSEWGTGVLSPLHFGNGTRLTVT.

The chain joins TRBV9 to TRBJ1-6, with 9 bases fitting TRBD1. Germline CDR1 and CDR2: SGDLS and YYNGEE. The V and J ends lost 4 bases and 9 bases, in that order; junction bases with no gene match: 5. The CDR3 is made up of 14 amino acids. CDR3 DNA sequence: TGTGCCAGCAGCAATGGACAGGGGACTTCACCCCTCCACTTT. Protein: CASSNGQGTSPLHF.

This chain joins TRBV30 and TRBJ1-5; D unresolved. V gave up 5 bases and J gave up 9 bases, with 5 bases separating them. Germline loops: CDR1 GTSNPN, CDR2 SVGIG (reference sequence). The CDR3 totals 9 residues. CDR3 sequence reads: CAWVVPQHF. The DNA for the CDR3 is TGTGCCTGGGTCGTGCCCCAGCATTTT. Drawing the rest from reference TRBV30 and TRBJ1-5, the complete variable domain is SQTIHQWPATLVQPVGSPLSLECTVEGTSNPNLYWYRQAAGRGLQLLFYSVGIGQISSEVPQNLSASRPQDRQFILSSKKLLLSDSGFYLCAWVVPQHFGDGTRLSIL.

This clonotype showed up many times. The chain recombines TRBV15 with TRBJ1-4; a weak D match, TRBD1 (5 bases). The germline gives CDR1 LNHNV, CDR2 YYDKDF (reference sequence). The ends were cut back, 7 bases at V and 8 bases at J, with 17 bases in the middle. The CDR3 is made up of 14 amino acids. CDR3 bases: TGTGCCACCACCACCCGGGGGGGGTGGGAAAAACTGTTTTTT. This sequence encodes CATTTRGGWEKLFF.

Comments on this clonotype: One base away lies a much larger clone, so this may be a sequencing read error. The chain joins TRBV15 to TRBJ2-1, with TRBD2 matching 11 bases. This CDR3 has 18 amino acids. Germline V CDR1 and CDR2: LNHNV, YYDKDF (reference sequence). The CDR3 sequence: CATSGYTGTSGAYNKQFF. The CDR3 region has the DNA TGTGCCACCAGCGGCTATACCGGGACTAGCGGAGCCTACAATAAGCAGTTCTTC. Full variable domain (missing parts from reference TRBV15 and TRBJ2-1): DAMVIQNPRYQVTQFGKPVTLSCSQTLNHNVMYWYQQKSSQAPKLLFHYYDKDFNNEADTPDNFQSRRPNTSFCFLDIRSPGLGDTAMYLCATSGYTGTSGAYNKQFFGPGTRLTVL.

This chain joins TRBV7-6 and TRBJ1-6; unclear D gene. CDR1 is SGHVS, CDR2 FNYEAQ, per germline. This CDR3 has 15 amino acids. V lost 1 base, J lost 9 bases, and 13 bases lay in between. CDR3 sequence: CASSLEAGIRSPLHF. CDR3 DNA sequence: TGTGCCAGCAGCTTAGAAGCGGGGATTCGTTCACCCCTCCACTTT.

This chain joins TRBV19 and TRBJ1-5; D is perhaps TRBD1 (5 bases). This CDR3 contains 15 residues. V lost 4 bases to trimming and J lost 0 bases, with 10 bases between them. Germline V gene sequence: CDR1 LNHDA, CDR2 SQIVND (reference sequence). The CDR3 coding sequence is TGTGCCAGTAGTACCGACAGACTTAGCAATCAGCCCCAGCATTTT. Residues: CASSTDRLSNQPQHF.

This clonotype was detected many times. CDR3 nucleotide sequence: TGTGCCAGCAGCGTAGACGGAGTCTCCTACAATGAGCAGTTCTTC. Protein sequence: CASSVDGVSYNEQFF. This chain uses TRBV9 with TRBJ2-1, with no clear D. V was trimmed by 0 bases and J by 0 bases, leaving 7 bases between them. The CDR3 length is 15 residues. CDR1 is SGDLS and CDR2 is YYNGEE in the germline V gene.

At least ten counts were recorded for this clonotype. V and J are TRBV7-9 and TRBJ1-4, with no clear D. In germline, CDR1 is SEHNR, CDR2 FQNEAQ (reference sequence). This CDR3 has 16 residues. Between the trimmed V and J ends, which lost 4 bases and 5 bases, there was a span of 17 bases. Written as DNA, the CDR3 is TGTGCCAGCAGCTCCCGTCTGGCCCAAGAAAATGAAAAACTGTTTTTT. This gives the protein CASSSRLAQENEKLFF.

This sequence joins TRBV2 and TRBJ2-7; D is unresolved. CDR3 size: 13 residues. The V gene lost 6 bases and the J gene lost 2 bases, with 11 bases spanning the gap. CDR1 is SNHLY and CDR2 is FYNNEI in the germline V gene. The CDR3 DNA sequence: TGTGCCAGCAGAGCCGTGGGGACCTACGAGCAGTACTTC. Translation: CASRAVGTYEQYF.

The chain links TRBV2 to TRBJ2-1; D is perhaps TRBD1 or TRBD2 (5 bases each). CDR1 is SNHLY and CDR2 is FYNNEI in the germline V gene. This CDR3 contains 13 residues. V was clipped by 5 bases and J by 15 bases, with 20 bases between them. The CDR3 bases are TGTGCCAGCAGTAAGCTTCCCGGGGAGACAGCGTTCTTC. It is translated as CASSKLPGETAFF.

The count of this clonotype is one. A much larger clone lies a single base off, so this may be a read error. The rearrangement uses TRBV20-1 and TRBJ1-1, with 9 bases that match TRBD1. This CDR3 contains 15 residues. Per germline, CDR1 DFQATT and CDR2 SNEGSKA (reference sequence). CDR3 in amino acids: CSPRDSATGGSEAFF. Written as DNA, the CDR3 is TGCAGTCCTAGAGATAGTGCAACAGGGGGCTCTGAAGCTTTCTTT.

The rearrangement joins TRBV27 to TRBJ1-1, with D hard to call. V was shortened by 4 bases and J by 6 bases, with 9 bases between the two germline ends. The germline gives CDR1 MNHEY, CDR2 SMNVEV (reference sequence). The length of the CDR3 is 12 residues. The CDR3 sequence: CASSSAAAEAFF. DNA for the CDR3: TGTGCCAGCAGTTCTGCTGCCGCTGAAGCTTTCTTT.

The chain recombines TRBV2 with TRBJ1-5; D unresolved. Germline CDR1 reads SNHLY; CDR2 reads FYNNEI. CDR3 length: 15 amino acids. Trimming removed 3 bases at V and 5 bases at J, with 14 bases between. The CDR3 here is CASSDAATGDQPQHF. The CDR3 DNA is TGTGCCAGCAGTGATGCCGCTACTGGTGATCAGCCCCAGCATTTT.

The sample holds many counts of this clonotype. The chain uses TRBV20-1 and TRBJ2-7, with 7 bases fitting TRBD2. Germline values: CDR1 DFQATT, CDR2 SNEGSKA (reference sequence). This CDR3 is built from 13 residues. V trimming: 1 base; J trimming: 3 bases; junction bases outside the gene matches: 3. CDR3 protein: CSARVGLDYEQYF. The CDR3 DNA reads TGCAGTGCTAGAGTCGGACTAGACTACGAGCAGTACTTC.